The entry below gives a single T cell receptor beta chain sequence along with its context. This record comes from a study of blood T cell repertoires in COVID-19. Across the whole study: PBMCs, B-cell-depleted T cells, or T cells were the source of the cDNA or gDNA that made up the material.

V lost 5 bases and J lost 8; bases outside the gene matches: 11. Per the germline V gene, CDR1 is MNHNY and CDR2 is SVGAGI (reference sequence). This CDR3 spans 14 amino acids. In the original workflow: Amplification with reference gene primers provided the estimates of nucleated cell counts. Produced via immunoSEQ multiplex PCR; TCRdb's table is partial and in-frame only. That table supplies the V and J calls and clone size; D and trimming were determined from the DNA. This sample carries about 110,000 clones, about 80% of them seen once, and the ten largest clones take roughly 4%. Sequencing was done on a sample of peripheral blood. The chain is built from TRBV6-6 and TRBJ1-2, with 7 bases lining up with TRBD1. This receptor was identified in a woman in her 70s with acute or convalescent COVID-19. The CDR3 protein is CASSRDRASGGYTF. Here the CDR3 DNA reads TGTGCCAGCAGTAGGGACAGAGCTAGTGGGGGCTACACCTTC.